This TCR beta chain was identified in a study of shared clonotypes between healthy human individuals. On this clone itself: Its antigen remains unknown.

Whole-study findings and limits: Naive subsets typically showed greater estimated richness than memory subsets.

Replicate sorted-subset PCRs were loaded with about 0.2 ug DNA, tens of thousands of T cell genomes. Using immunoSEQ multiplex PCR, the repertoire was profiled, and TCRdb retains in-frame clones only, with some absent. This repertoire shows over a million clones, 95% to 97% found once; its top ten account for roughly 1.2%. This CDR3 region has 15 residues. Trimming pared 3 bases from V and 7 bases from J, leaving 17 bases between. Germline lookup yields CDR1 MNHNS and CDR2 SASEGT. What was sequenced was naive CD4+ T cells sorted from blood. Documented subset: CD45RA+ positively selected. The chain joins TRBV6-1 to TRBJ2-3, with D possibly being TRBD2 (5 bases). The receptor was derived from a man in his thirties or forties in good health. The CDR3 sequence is CASSESTRPQNTQYF. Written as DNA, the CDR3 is TGTGCCAGCAGTGAGTCTACTAGGCCCCAGAATACGCAGTATTTT.